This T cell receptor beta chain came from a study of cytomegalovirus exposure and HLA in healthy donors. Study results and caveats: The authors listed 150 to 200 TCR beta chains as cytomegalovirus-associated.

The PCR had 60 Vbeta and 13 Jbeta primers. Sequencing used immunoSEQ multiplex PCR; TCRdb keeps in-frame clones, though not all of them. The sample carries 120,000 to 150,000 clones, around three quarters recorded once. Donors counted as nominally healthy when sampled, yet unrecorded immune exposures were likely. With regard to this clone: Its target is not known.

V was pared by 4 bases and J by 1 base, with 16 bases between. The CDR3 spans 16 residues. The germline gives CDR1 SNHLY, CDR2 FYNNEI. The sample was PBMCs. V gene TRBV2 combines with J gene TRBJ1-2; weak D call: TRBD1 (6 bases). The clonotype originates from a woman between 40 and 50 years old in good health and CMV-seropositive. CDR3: CASSGNRDTNNYGYTF. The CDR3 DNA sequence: TGTGCCAGCAGTGGGAACCGGGACACAAATAACTATGGCTACACCTTC. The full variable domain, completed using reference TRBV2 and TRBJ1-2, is EPEVTQTPSHQVTQMGQEVILRCVPISNHLYFYWYRQILGQKVEFLVSFYNNEISEKSEIFDDQFSVERPDGSNFTLKIRSTKLEDSAMYFCASSGNRDTNNYGYTFGSGTRLTVV.